Reported below is one T cell receptor (beta chain). The sample comes from a study of blood T cell repertoires in COVID-19. Study at large: In each case, the material was cDNA or gDNA derived from T cells, B-cell-depleted T cells, or PBMCs.

The authors' processing: Amplification with reference gene primers provided the estimates of nucleated cell counts. Assay: immunoSEQ multiplex PCR; the TCRdb copy retains only in-frame clones and omits some. V, J and clone size are taken as reported in that table, and D and trimming were inferred from the DNA itself. Here the sample spans about 250,000 clones, 88% being singletons. Recruitment covered about 25 US areas and drew participants whose ages spanned roughly 18 to 89 years. For recovered donors of Cohort 3, there were two negative PCRs, clearance, or symptom resolution. The CDR3 is made up of 15 amino acids. The germline gives CDR1 SGDLS, CDR2 YYNGEE. The V end lost 4 bases, the J end lost 6 bases, and 14 bases lay between the germline ends.

The clonotype comes from a woman aged 45-65 years who had recovered from COVID-19. The material sequenced was PBMCs or T cells enriched from blood (not recorded which). The chain couples TRBV9 to TRBJ1-6; possibly TRBD1 for D (5 bases). CDR3 region: CASSPTALGNSPLHF. CDR3 nucleotides: TGTGCCAGCAGCCCGACAGCCTTAGGTAATTCACCCCTCCACTTT.